This TCR beta chain was sequenced in a study of T-cell reconstitution after alpha-beta-depleted transplantation in children. This clonotype was seen at least ten times. A library of TCRbeta sequences, prepared with unique molecular identifiers, was generated. Using its own MiXCR run on the PCR reads, TCRdb lists one record per CDR3 protein. The profile covers tens of thousands of distinct CDR3 sequences, with 4.9% appearing a single time and 18% taken by the ten largest. The receptor's source is a boy in the first two years of life who had a stem cell transplant for acute myeloid leukemia, so the T cells may come from the graft donor. Source: PBMCs, mostly from graft donor cells, taken 180 days after TCRalphabeta/CD19-depleted stem cell transplant.

CDR3 sequence reads: CASSLRQLIDQPQHF. The CDR3 nucleotides read TGTGCCAGCAGTTTACGGCAGTTGATCGATCAGCCCCAGCATTTT. The chain couples TRBV12-3 or TRBV12-4 to TRBJ1-5; D is ambiguous. This CDR3 has 15 residues. Trimming removed 2 bases at V and 5 bases at J, with 13 bases between.